This T cell receptor (beta chain) was documented in a study of tumor-infiltrating lymphocytes in primary liver carcinoma. Investigators took RNA and DNA out together from about 20-30 mg of unsorted bulk tissue. Study-level findings and limits: Researchers report that only about 7-24% of top clones turned up in all five tumor regions.

V was trimmed by 0 bases and J by 0 bases, leaving 7 bases between them. The CDR3 has 16 amino acids. Germline V lookup: CDR1 SGHRS, CDR2 YFSETQ. Comments on this clonotype: The target antigen is unknown. A read error may be the cause here, since a much bigger clone is one base away.

From roughly 0.55 ug of total RNA, TCR beta-specific cDNA was reverse-transcribed using a constant-region primer. A slightly modified ARM-PCR protocol with three nested multiplex PCR rounds produced these TCR beta libraries. Investigators reported that the first two PCR rounds, at approximately 11 cycles each, used TRBV1-TRBV30 forward primers with a C-beta reverse primer. TCRdb recomputed calls from the multiplex PCR reads with MiXCR, one row per CDR3 protein. This sample yields about 74,000 distinct CDR3 sequences, of which roughly two thirds are seen a single time; around a quarter belongs to the top ten.

This receptor was identified in a man aged 40-49 years with primary liver carcinoma and hepatitis B virus infection. The chain links TRBV5-1 to TRBJ2-6; D unclear. Source material: liver tumor tissue from sampling region 4. Subset here: tumor region T4, right-lateral pole. The CDR3, as DNA: TGCGCCAGCAGCTTGGTCTGGAGCTCTGGGGCCAACGTCCTGACTTTC. Translation gives CASSLVWSSGANVLTF.